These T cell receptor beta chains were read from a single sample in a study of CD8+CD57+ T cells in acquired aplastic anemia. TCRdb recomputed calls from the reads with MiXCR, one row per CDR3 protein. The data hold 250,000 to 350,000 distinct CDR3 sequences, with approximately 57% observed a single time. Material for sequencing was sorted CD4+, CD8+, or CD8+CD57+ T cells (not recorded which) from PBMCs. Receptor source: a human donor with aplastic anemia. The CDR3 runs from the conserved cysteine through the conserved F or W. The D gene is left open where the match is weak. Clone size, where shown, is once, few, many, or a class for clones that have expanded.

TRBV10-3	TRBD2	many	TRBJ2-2	CAISESPSRGGTGELFF	TGTGCCATCAGTGAGTCTCCGTCGCGGGGGGGTACCGGGGAGCTGTTTTTT
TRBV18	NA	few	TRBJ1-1	CASSLDRATEAFF	TGTGCCAGCTCACTTGACAGAGCTACTGAAGCTTTCTTT
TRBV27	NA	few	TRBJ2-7	CASSGPGTPSYEQYF	TGTGCCAGCAGTGGTCCCGGGACACCTTCCTACGAGCAGTACTTC
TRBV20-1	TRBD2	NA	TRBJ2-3	CSAMPTSGYTDTQYF	TGCAGTGCTATGCCGACTAGCGGGTACACAGATACGCAGTATTTT
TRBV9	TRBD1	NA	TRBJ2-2	CASSGSTGGNGELFF	TGTGCCAGCAGCGGATCGACAGGGGGCAACGGGGAGCTGTTTTTT
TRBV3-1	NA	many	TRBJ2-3	CASSHGTGTDTQYF	TGTGCCAGCAGCCACGGGACTGGTACAGATACGCAGTATTTT
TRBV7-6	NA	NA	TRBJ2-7	CASSLNGGPSYEQYF	TGTGCCAGCAGCTTGAATGGGGGCCCCTCCTACGAGCAGTACTTC
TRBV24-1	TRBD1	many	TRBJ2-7	CATSRDRANSEQYF	TGTGCCACCTCCCGGGACAGGGCAAATTCCGAGCAGTACTTC
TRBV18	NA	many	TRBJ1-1	CASSPRGESTEAFF	TGTGCCAGCTCACCACGCGGGGAGTCGACTGAAGCTTTCTTT
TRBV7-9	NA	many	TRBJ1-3	CASSLAGGDTIYF	TGTGCCAGCAGCTTAGCGGGTGGAGACACCATATATTTT
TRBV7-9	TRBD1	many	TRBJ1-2	CASSLDQMTGAYGYTF	TGTGCCAGCAGCTTAGACCAAATGACAGGGGCCTATGGCTACACCTTC
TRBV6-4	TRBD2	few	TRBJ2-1	CASSSPGTSGVNEQFF	TGTGCCAGCTCATCTCCCGGGACTAGCGGGGTGAATGAGCAGTTCTTC
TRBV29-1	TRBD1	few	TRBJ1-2	CSVPQRRGTGVDYGYTF	TGCAGCGTTCCCCAAAGGCGTGGGACAGGGGTAGATTATGGCTACACCTTC
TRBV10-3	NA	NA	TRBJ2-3	CAIRPDLLRTDTQYF	TGTGCCATCAGGCCGGACCTCTTACGCACAGATACGCAGTATTTT
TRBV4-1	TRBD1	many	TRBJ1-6	CASSQDMGTGNSPLHF	TGCGCCAGCAGCCAAGATATGGGGACAGGTAATTCACCCCTCCACTTT
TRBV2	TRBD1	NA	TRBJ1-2	CASSEQTGGLHGYTF	TGTGCCAGCAGTGAACAGACAGGGGGTTTACATGGCTACACCTTC
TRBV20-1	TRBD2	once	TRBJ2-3	CSARDPPVSGNGTDTQYF	TGCAGTGCTAGAGATCCCCCCGTTAGCGGGAACGGCACAGATACGCAGTATTTT
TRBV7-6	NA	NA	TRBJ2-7	CASSDLGGSSSYEQYF	TGTGCCAGCAGTGATTTAGGGGGTAGTTCCTCCTACGAGCAGTACTTC
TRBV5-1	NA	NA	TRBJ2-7	CASGQSSSYEQYF	TGCGCCAGCGGTCAGTCGAGCTCCTACGAGCAGTACTTC
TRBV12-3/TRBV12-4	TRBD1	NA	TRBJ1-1	CASSRGTGADTEAFF	TGTGCCAGCAGTAGAGGGACAGGGGCCGACACCGAAGCTTTCTTT
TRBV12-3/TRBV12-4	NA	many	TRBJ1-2	CASSLVPAVKNGYTF	TGTGCCAGCAGTTTAGTACCAGCCGTTAAGAATGGCTACACCTTC
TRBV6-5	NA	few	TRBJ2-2	CASSYSKTEVFLGELFF	TGTGCCAGCAGTTACTCGAAGACAGAGGTCTTTCTCGGGGAGCTGTTTTTT
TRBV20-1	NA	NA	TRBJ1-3	CSAGVSSGNTIYF	TGCAGTGCTGGAGTAAGCTCCGGAAACACCATATATTTT
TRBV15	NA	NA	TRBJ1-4	CATSRQQSNEKLFF	TGTGCCACCAGCAGACAGCAATCTAATGAAAAACTGTTTTTT
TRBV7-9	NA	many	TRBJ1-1	CASSLGAILEAFF	TGTGCCAGCAGCTTAGGGGCAATCCTTGAAGCTTTCTTT
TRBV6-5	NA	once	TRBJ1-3	CASSEEESSGNTIYF	TGTGCCAGCAGTGAAGAGGAAAGCTCTGGAAACACCATATATTTT
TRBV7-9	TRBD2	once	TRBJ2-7	CASSPGLAGGPFYEQYF	TGTGCCAGCAGCCCGGGACTAGCGGGAGGGCCTTTCTACGAGCAGTACTTC
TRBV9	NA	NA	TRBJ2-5	CASSDLAEGETQYF	TGTGCCAGCAGCGACTTGGCGGAGGGGGAGACCCAGTACTTC
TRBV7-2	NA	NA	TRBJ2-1	CASSLVPSADNEQFF	TGTGCCAGCAGCTTAGTTCCTAGCGCGGACAATGAGCAGTTCTTC
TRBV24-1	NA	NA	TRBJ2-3	CATGVGRSTDTQYF	TGTGCCACCGGGGTGGGCCGGAGCACAGATACACAGTATTTT
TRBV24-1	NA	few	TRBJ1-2	CATSGPNYGYTF	TGTGCCACCTCCGGACCGAACTATGGCTACACCTTC
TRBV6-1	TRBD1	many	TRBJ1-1	CASRQGGQGALEAFF	TGTGCCAGCAGGCAGGGGGGACAGGGGGCTCTTGAAGCTTTCTTT
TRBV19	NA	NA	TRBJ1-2	CASSVYSDPHYGYTF	TGTGCCAGTAGTGTGTACAGCGATCCCCACTATGGTTACACCTTC
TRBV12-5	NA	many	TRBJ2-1	CASGLNSGREDEQFF	TGTGCTAGTGGTTTAAATTCTGGCAGGGAAGATGAGCAGTTCTTC
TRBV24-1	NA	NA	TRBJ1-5	CATSDVGGNQPQHF	TGTGCCACCAGTGATGTAGGGGGAAACCAGCCCCAGCATTTT
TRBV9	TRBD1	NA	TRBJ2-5	CASTRGQGKQETQYF	TGTGCCAGCACCAGGGGACAGGGGAAGCAAGAGACCCAGTACTTC
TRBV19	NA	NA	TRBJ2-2	CACSRVFPNTGELFF	TGCGCCTGTAGTCGTGTTTTCCCGAACACCGGGGAGCTGTTTTTT
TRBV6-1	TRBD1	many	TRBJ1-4	CASSEAWTGGVGTNEKLFF	TGTGCCAGCAGTGAAGCCTGGACAGGGGGCGTTGGAACTAATGAAAAACTGTTTTTT
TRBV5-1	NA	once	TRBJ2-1	CASSTAGTEEFF	TGCGCCAGCAGCACAGCCGGGACTGAAGAGTTCTTC
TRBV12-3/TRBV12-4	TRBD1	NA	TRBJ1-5	CASRPRQGGQETQHF	TGTGCCAGCAGACCAAGACAGGGAGGCCAAGAGACCCAGCATTTT
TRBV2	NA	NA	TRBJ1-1	CASSEAPRGRSEAFF	TGTGCCAGCAGTGAGGCTCCCAGGGGTCGTTCTGAAGCTTTCTTT
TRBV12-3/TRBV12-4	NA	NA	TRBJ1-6	CASSGDGDNSPLHF	TGTGCTAGCTCAGGGGACGGGGATAATTCACCCCTCCACTTT
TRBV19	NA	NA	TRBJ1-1	CASSHGHLMNTEAFF	TGTGCCAGTAGTCACGGACACCTCATGAACACTGAAGCTTTCTTT
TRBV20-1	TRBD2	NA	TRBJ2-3	CSVAGGRVDTQYF	TGCAGTGTAGCGGGGGGGCGAGTAGATACGCAGTATTTT
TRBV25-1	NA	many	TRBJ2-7	CASRDSTYTYEQYF	TGTGCCAGCAGGGACAGTACCTATACCTACGAGCAGTACTTC
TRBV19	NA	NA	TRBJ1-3	CASSISDFSGNTIYF	TGTGCCAGTAGTATCTCCGACTTCTCTGGAAACACCATATATTTT
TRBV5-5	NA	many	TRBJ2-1	CASSPHRGLNNEQFF	TGTGCCAGCAGCCCGCACAGGGGACTCAACAATGAGCAGTTCTTC
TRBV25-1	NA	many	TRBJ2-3	CASSDYSDTQYF	TGTGCCAGCAGTGACTATTCAGATACGCAGTATTTT
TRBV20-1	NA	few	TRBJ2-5	CSARGTSKLTQYF	TGCAGTGCTAGAGGGACCTCCAAGTTGACCCAGTACTTC
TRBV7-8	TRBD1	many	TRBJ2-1	CASSPGTAYEQFF	TGTGCCAGCAGCCCCGGGACAGCTTATGAGCAGTTCTTC
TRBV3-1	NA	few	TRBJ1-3	CASRTTGAPIWTGSGNTIYF	TGTGCCAGCAGAACAACGGGGGCGCCCATCTGGACTGGCTCTGGAAACACCATATATTTT